These T cell receptor beta chains were read from a single sample in a study of T cell responses to AZD1222 COVID-19 vaccine. The repertoire was sequenced with immunoSEQ multiplex PCR; TCRdb's copy has only in-frame clones and lacks some. The sample holds about 150,000 clones, 86% seen once. Sequencing was performed on peripheral blood, taken on day 0 of MenACWY control vaccination. The receptor set was obtained from an adult in good health. Both conserved end residues are trimmed from each CDR3.

length: 13
V: TRBV7-6
CDR3: ASSFGQGPTYGYT

length: 13
V: TRBV7-9
CDR3: ASSVSGAGANVLT

length: 15
V: TRBV9
CDR3: ASSDSDRPSSGNTIY

length: 13
V: TRBV9
CDR3: ASSVGSLGRNEQF

length: 11
V: TRBV28
CDR3: ASGGGGNQPQH

length: 11
V: TRBV19
CDR3: ASSIWSTGGYT

length: 17
V: TRBV23-1
CDR3: ASSPNPGFGTAPSYEQY

length: 14
V: TRBV6-1
CDR3: ASSEAAGTGTGELF

length: 12
V: TRBV30
CDR3: AWRKPPGGNGYT

length: 11
V: TRBV5-1
CDR3: ASSLELIYEQY

length: 13
V: TRBV19
CDR3: ASSIVGVMNTEAF

length: 14
V: TRBV7-6
CDR3: ASSPSPLLGNSPLH

length: 15
V: TRBV6-1
CDR3: ASSVASGGVNTGELF

length: 10
V: TRBV28
CDR3: ASNQANYGYT

length: 14
V: TRBV19
CDR3: ASNPPWASNTGELF

length: 11
V: TRBV6-6
CDR3: ASSQQKNTEAF

length: 10
V: TRBV7-2
CDR3: ASSLWQETQY

length: 10
V: TRBV12-5
CDR3: ASLTDSYEQY

length: 15
V: TRBV7-6
CDR3: ASSLVADQSSGNTIY

length: 14
V: TRBV2
CDR3: ASRDSTGAHAEKLF

length: 13
V: TRBV5-1
CDR3: ASSLDGTSGNTIY

length: 15
V: TRBV19
CDR3: ASSPHARGASGNTIY

length: 13
V: TRBV28
CDR3: ASTIGGTGGTEAF

length: 14
V: TRBV19
CDR3: ASTTSPRTVTGELF

length: 13
V: TRBV11-3
CDR3: ASSSSGSGENEQY

length: 12
V: TRBV24-1
CDR3: ATSDPGLGGSQY

length: 13
V: TRBV2
CDR3: ASRTKGWYQETQY

length: 14
V: TRBV13
CDR3: ASSLGGLAGTYEQY

length: 14
V: TRBV11-1
CDR3: ASSFTGGQMNTEAF

length: 10
V: TRBV4-1
CDR3: ASSHPGETQY

length: 15
V: TRBV2
CDR3: ASSWATGTGSTGGYT

length: 13
V: TRBV5-1
CDR3: ASSRGGPNTDTQY

length: 12
V: TRBV6-5
CDR3: ASMRKNSNQPQH

length: 13
V: TRBV9
CDR3: ASSVGGSGVQPQH

length: 16
V: TRBV27
CDR3: ASSPQTGTGWSVYEQY

length: 11
V: TRBV19
CDR3: ASSIMTDTEAF

length: 14
V: TRBV11-3
CDR3: ASSSQRTGGSYGYT

length: 11
V: TRBV5-4
CDR3: AFFGVSTDTQY

length: 11
V: TRBV9
CDR3: ASSTAPALLLY

length: 12
V: TRBV7-2
CDR3: ASSLARGNTEAF

length: 9
V: TRBV11-2
CDR3: ASSWADEAF

length: 9
V: TRBV20-1
CDR3: SADWDSEAF

length: 13
V: TRBV6-1
CDR3: ASSETTAGNYGYT

length: 16
V: TRBV7-2
CDR3: ASSLKTSGKLFYNEQF

length: 12
V: TRBV2
CDR3: ASSPDRGRQPQH

length: 18
V: TRBV19
CDR3: ASSLGVMVAGAKRADTQY

length: 13
V: TRBV5-6
CDR3: ASSPGGPLQETQY

length: 13
V: TRBV25-1
CDR3: ASSDYRGGNEKLF

length: 18
V: TRBV19
CDR3: ASSHPPPTGTYANTGELF

length: 12
V: TRBV7-2
CDR3: ASSAPDRGREQF

length: 12
V: TRBV5-1
CDR3: ASSWRAGKNEQF

length: 12
V: TRBV10-2
CDR3: ASGIMPGKETQY

length: 12
V: TRBV7-9
CDR3: ASSQDRVDNEQF

length: 15
V: TRBV19
CDR3: ASSIARPGYSNQPQH

length: 12
V: TRBV3-1/TRBV3-2
CDR3: ASSPTNQNTEAF

length: 10
V: TRBV7-9
CDR3: ASSLQGQPQH

length: 10
V: TRBV5-1
CDR3: ASSLGPYEQF

length: 13
V: TRBV19
CDR3: ASSIGAGASGELF

length: 13
V: TRBV5-1
CDR3: ASTVGGPGFYGYT

length: 15
V: TRBV7-2
CDR3: ASSLLAGQTSQIRSI